The source of this T cell receptor (beta chain) is a study of blood T cell repertoires in COVID-19. This clone has just a few counts. Profiling relied on immunoSEQ multiplex PCR, and the TCRdb table lists in-frame clones only, not all of them. Seen here are 200,000 or so clones, 70% to 90% observed once, and the top ten hold 2.5%. Enrollees, about 18 to 95 years old, lived in 24 US areas. This clonotype was obtained from a woman aged 35 to 49 with acute COVID-19. Sequenced sample: PBMCs or T cells enriched from blood (not recorded which).

The CDR3 DNA sequence: TGTGCCAGCAGACAACAGGACAGGGCTTGGAGCTACACCTTC. This encodes CASRQQDRAWSYTF. The rearrangement joins TRBV2 to TRBJ1-2; TRBD1 matches 8 bases. CDR1 and CDR2 (germline): SNHLY, FYNNEI. The junction had 12 bases not matched to a gene; V was cut back by 6 bases and J by 9 bases. The CDR3 is 14 residues long.